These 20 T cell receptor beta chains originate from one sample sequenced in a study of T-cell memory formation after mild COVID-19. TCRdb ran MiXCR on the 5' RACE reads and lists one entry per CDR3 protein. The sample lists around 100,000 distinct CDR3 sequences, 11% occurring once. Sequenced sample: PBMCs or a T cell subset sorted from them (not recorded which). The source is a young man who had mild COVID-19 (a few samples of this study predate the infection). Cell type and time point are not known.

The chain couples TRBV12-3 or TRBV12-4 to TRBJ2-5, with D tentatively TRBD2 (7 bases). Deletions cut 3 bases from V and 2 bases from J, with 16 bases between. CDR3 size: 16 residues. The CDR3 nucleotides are TGTGCCAGCAGTTTGGGTCTTAGGGGGGGACAAGAGACCCAGTACTTC. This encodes CASSLGLRGGQETQYF.

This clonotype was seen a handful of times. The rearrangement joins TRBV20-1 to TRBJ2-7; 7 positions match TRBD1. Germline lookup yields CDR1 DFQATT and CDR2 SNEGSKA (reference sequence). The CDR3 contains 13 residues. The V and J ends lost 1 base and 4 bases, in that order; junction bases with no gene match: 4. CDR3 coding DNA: TGCAGTGCTAGAGTCCCAGGGGGATACGAGCAGTACTTC. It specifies CSARVPGGYEQYF.

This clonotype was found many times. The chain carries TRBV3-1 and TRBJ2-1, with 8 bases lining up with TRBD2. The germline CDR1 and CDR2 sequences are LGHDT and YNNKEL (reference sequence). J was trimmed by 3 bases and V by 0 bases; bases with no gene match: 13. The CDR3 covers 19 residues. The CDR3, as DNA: TGTGCCAGCAGCCAAGATATCAGGGAGACTAGCGAGTTCTACAATGAGCAGTTCTTC. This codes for CASSQDIRETSEFYNEQFF.

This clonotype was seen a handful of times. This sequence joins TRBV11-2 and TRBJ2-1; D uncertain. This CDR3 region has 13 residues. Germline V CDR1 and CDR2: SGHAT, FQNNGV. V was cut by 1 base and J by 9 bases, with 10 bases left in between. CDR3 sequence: CASSLAELGEQFF. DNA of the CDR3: TGTGCCAGCAGCTTAGCCGAGTTGGGTGAGCAGTTCTTC.

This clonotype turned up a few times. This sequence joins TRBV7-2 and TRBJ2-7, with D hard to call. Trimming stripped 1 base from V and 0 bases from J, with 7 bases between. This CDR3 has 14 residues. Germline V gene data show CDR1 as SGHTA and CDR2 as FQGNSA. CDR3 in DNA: TGTGCCAGCAGCTTAGTCCTGAACTCCTACGAGCAGTACTTC. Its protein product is CASSLVLNSYEQYF.

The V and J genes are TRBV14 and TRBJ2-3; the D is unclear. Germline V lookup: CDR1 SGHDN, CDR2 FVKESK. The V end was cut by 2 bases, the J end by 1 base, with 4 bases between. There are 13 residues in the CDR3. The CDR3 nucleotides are TGTGCCAGCAGCCAAACCCGCACAGATACGCAGTATTTT. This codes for CASSQTRTDTQYF.

The CDR3 is CASSLGTGETQYF. DNA for the CDR3: TGTGCCAGCAGTTTAGGGACCGGAGAGACCCAGTACTTC. This sequence joins TRBV12-3 or TRBV12-4 and TRBJ2-5; D gene ambiguous. V lost 1 base to trimming and J lost 4 bases, with 7 bases between them. This CDR3 contains 13 residues.

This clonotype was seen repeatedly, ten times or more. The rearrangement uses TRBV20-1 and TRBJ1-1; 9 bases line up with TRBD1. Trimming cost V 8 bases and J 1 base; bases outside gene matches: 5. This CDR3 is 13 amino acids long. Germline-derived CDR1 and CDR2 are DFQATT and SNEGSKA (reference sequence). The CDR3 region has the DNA TGCAGTCCTGGGACAGGGAGGAACACTGAAGCTTTCTTT. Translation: CSPGTGRNTEAFF.

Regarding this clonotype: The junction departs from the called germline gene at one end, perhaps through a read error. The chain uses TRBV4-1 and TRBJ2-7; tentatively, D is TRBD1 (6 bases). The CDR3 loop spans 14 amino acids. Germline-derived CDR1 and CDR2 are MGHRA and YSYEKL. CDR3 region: CASSQGADRPPVIF. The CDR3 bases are TGCGCCAGCAGCCAAGGGGCCGACAGGCCCCCGGTTATCTTC.

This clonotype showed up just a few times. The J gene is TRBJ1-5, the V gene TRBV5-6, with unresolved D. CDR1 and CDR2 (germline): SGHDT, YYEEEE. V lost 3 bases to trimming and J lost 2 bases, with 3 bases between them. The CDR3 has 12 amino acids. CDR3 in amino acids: CASSYGNQPQHF. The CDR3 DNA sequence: TGTGCCAGCAGCTACGGCAATCAGCCCCAGCATTTT.

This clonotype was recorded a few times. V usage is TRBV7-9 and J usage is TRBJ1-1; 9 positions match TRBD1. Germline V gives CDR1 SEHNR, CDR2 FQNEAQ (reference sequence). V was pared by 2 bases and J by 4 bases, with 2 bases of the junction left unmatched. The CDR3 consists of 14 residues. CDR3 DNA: TGTGCCAGCAGCTTATCGACAGGGGGCACTGAAGCTTTCTTT. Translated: CASSLSTGGTEAFF.

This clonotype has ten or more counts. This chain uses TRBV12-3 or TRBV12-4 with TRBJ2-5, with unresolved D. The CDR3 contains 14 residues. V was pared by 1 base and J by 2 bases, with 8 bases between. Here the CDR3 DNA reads TGTGCCAGCAGTTTAGTTCCCAGACAAGAGACCCAGTACTTC. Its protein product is CASSLVPRQETQYF.

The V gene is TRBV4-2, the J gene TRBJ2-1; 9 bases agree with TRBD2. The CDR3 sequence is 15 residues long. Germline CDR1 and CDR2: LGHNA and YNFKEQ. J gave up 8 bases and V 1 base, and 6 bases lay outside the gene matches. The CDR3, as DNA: TGTGCCAGCAGCCAAGGAGGACTAGCGCGGGATGAGCAGTTCTTC. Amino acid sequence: CASSQGGLARDEQFF.

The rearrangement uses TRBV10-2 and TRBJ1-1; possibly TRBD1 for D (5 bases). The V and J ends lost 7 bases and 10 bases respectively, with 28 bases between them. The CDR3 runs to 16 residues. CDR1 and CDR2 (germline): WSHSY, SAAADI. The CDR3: CASIKVVGALEPTAFF. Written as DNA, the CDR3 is TGCGCCAGCATCAAAGTCGTCGGGGCCCTCGAGCCGACAGCTTTCTTT.

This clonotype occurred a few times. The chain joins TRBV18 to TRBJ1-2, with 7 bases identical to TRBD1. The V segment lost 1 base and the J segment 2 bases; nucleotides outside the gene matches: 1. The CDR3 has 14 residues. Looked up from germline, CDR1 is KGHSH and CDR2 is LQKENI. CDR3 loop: CASSPRDRNYGYTF. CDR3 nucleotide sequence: TGTGCCAGCTCACCACGGGACAGAAACTATGGCTACACCTTC.

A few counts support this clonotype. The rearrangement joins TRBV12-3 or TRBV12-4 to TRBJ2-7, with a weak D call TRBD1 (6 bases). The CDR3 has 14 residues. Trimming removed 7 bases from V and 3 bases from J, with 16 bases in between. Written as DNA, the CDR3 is TGTGCCAGCATAAGGTCACAGGGAGACTACGAGCAGTACTTC. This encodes CASIRSQGDYEQYF.

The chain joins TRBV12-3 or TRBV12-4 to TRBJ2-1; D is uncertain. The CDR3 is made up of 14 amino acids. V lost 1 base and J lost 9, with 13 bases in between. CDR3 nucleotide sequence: TGTGCCAGCAGTTTAGGGGCTTTTCAAACTGAGCAGTTCTTC. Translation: CASSLGAFQTEQFF.

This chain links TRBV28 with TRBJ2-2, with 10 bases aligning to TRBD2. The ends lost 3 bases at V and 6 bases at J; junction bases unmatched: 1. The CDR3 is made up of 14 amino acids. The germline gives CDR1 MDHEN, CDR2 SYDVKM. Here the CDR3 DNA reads TGTGCCAGCAGTTTTCTAGCGGGGGCCGGGGAGCTGTTTTTT. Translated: CASSFLAGAGELFF. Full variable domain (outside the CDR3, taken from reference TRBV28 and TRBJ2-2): DVKVTQSSRYLVKRTGEKVFLECVQDMDHENMFWYRQDPGLGLRLIYFSYDVKMKEKGDIPEGYSVSREKKERFSLILESASTNQTSMYLCASSFLAGAGELFFGEGSRLTVL.

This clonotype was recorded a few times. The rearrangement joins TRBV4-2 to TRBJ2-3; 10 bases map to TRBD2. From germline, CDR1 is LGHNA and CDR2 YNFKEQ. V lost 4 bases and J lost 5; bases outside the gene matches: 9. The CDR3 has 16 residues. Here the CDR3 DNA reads TGTGCCAGCAGCCCGTTAACTAGCGGGGCCCTAGATACGCAGTATTTT. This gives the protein CASSPLTSGALDTQYF.

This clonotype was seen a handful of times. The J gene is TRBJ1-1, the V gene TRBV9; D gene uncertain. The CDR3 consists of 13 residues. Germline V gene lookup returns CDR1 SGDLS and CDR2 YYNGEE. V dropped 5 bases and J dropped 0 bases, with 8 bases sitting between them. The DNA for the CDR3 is TGTGCCAGCAGTGGTGATATGAACACTGAAGCTTTCTTT. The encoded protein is CASSGDMNTEAFF.